The T cell receptor beta chain described here comes from a study of shared clonotypes between healthy human individuals. Study information: Three plates each covered CD4 naive and memory; CD8 naive two, CD8 memory one.

Donors, healthy HIV-negative adults, lacked recent acute infections or vaccinations. The CD4+ fraction was divided into a CD45RA+ naive subset and a CD45RA-negative memory subset. Assay: immunoSEQ multiplex PCR; the TCRdb copy retains only in-frame clones and omits some. The repertoire consists of some 2,000,000 clones, with roughly 96% occurring once and the leading ten covering 0.1% to 0.15%. This CDR3 comprises 14 residues. The germline gives CDR1 MNHEY, CDR2 SVGAGI. V lost 6 bases to trimming and J lost 10 bases, with 21 bases between them. What was sequenced was naive CD4+ T cells sorted from blood. Subset meaning: CD45RA+ positively selected. The sequence came from a man younger than 35 in good health. The chain links TRBV6-5 to TRBJ1-2; D is perhaps TRBD1 (5 bases). CDR3 DNA: TGTGCCAGCAGCTGGGACCTCGGGGCAGGAACCTACACCTTC. It encodes CASSWDLGAGTYTF.